This note documents a single T cell receptor (beta chain) sequence. The sample originates from a study of preoperative IRX-2 immunotherapy in early breast cancer. Treatment: preoperative locoregional IRX-2 cytokine immunotherapy. Samples came from a phase Ib trial of preoperative locoregional IRX-2 cytokine immunotherapy. This CDR3 comprises 17 residues. Germline loops: CDR1 ENHRY, CDR2 SYGVKD. J lost 3 bases, V lost 0 bases, and 7 bases had no gene match. Sequencing was performed with immunoSEQ multiplex PCR; in TCRdb, only in-frame clones are kept and a portion is missing. Of around 34,000 clones in the sample, about 95% were seen once.

Sample collection was performed from a patient treated with IRX-2 immunotherapy. The chain is built from TRBV10-3 and TRBJ2-3; 9 bases are a match to TRBD2. This receptor was identified in a human donor with breast cancer. CDR3 loop: CAISESRTSERTDTQYF. CDR3 nucleotide sequence: TGTGCCATCAGTGAGTCTCGGACTAGCGAGAGGACAGATACGCAGTATTTT.